The source of this TCR beta chain is a study of blood T cell repertoires in COVID-19. The wider study: Acute-phase and convalescent COVID-19 samples originated in the United States, Italy and Spain.

Per the authors' pipeline: By means of reference gene primer amplification, nucleated cell counts were estimated. Clones were sequenced by immunoSEQ multiplex PCR, and TCRdb holds only the in-frame ones, with some missing. The DNA gave D and trimming, while V, J and clone size come from that table. The table has 150,000 to 200,000 clones, 87% seen once. V dropped 1 base and J dropped 2; count of bases not matched to a gene: 6. Germline V lookup: CDR1 SGDLS, CDR2 YYNGEE. This CDR3 spans 15 amino acids. The clonotype comes from a man aged 55 to 70 with active or convalescent COVID-19. The sample comprised peripheral blood. The rearrangement uses TRBV9 and TRBJ2-7; 7 bases are shared with TRBD2. The CDR3 reads CASSVYWEGPYEQYF. The CDR3 DNA reads as TGTGCCAGCAGCGTATATTGGGAGGGGCCCTACGAGCAGTACTTC.